One sample yielded the 10 T cell receptor beta chains listed below, sequenced in a study of cytomegalovirus exposure and HLA in healthy donors. The PCR had 60 Vbeta and 13 Jbeta primers. Measured with immunoSEQ multiplex PCR; TCRdb has only the in-frame clones, and not every one. The table has 60,000 to 70,000 clones, around three quarters seen once. Sequencing was performed on PBMCs. These receptors were collected from a woman aged 25 to 39 in good health and CMV-seronegative.

The chain links TRBV29-1 to TRBJ1-2, with TRBD1 identical over 7 bases. V was pared by 6 bases and J by 6 bases, with 7 bases of the junction left unmatched. Germline V CDR1 and CDR2: SQVTM, ANQGSEA. The CDR3 consists of 12 residues. The CDR3 DNA is TGCAGCGTGGGGGCGGGACAGCATGGCTACACCTTC. It encodes CSVGAGQHGYTF.

The rearrangement uses TRBV6-5 and TRBJ2-7; 15 nucleotides match TRBD2. In germline, CDR1 is MNHEY, CDR2 SVGAGI. J lost 5 bases, V lost 8 bases, and 7 bases had no gene match. The CDR3 covers 15 residues. The chain's CDR3 is CASRTGTSGGNEQYF. Written as DNA, the CDR3 is TGTGCCAGCCGAACCGGGACTAGCGGGGGGAACGAGCAGTACTTC.

The chain uses TRBV18 and TRBJ1-1; D unclear. CDR1 and CDR2 from the germline V gene are KGHSH and LQKENI. The CDR3 runs to 13 residues. The ends were cut back, 2 bases at V and 1 base at J, with 5 bases in the middle. CDR3 nucleotide sequence: TGTGCCAGCTCACCAGCGCAGAACACTGAAGCTTTCTTT. This codes for CASSPAQNTEAFF.

This clone has just a few counts. The chain employs TRBV5-6 and TRBJ2-5; 8 bases match TRBD1. The CDR3 length is 13 residues. Per the germline V gene, CDR1 is SGHDT and CDR2 is YYEEEE. V dropped 1 base and J dropped 5; count of bases not matched to a gene: 1. CDR3 DNA: TGTGCCAGCAGCTTGCGGGACAGGGAGACCCAGTACTTC. Protein product: CASSLRDRETQYF.

This clone has a handful of counts. The chain uses TRBV9 and TRBJ2-3; 8 bases align to TRBD1. The CDR3 contains 15 residues. The germline V gene encodes CDR1 SGDLS and CDR2 YYNGEE. V lost 3 bases, J lost 0 bases, and 3 bases stayed unmatched. The CDR3 loop is CASSGGQASTDTQYF. For the CDR3, the DNA is TGTGCCAGCAGCGGGGGACAGGCAAGCACAGATACGCAGTATTTT. The full variable domain, in which reference TRBV9 and TRBJ2-3 provide the parts outside the CDR3, is DSGVTQTPKHLITATGQRVTLRCSPRSGDLSVYWYQQSLDQGLQFLIQYYNGEERAKGNILERFSAQQFPDLHSELNLSSLELGDSALYFCASSGGQASTDTQYFGPGTRLTVL.

This chain joins TRBV18 and TRBJ2-5; 8 bases match TRBD1. The CDR3 has 13 amino acids. After removal of 6 bases from V and 2 bases from J, the junction contained 2 bases not matched to a gene. The germline V gene encodes CDR1 KGHSH and CDR2 LQKENI. CDR3 DNA: TGTGCCAGCTCCCGGACAGGGCAAGAGACCCAGTACTTC. Its protein is CASSRTGQETQYF.

J is TRBJ1-5 and V is TRBV11-2; TRBD1 matches at 7 bases. Germline values: CDR1 SGHAT, CDR2 FQNNGV. The CDR3 runs to 14 residues. V dropped 5 bases and J dropped 6; count of bases not matched to a gene: 7. CDR3 region: CASSISTGTQPQHF. CDR3 sequence (DNA): TGTGCCAGCAGCATCTCGACAGGGACTCAGCCCCAGCATTTT.

The chain couples TRBV7-2 to TRBJ2-5, with 11 nucleotides matching TRBD2. With V trimmed by 5 bases and J by 2 bases, 7 bases remained unmatched. There are 16 residues in the CDR3. The germline V gene encodes CDR1 SGHTA and CDR2 FQGNSA. The CDR3 sequence is CASSRSSGRLQETQYF. Written as DNA, the CDR3 is TGTGCCAGCAGCCGGTCTAGCGGGAGGCTGCAAGAGACCCAGTACTTC.

The rearrangement joins TRBV4-1 to TRBJ1-1; D might be TRBD1 (6 bases). The V gene's germline CDR1 is MGHRA and CDR2 YSYEKL. V lost 5 bases and J lost 0, with 10 bases in between. This CDR3 contains 14 residues. In DNA form, the CDR3 reads TGCGCCAGCAGCACAGGACAGCTGAACACTGAAGCTTTCTTT. It specifies CASSTGQLNTEAFF.

The rearrangement joins TRBV5-4 to TRBJ2-1; D is perhaps TRBD2 (7 bases). CDR3 length equals 15 residues. V lost 3 bases, J lost 9 bases, and 19 bases lay in between. Germline CDR1 is SGHNT and CDR2 is YYREEE (reference sequence). CDR3 loop: CASSSPAGGRGEQFF. The CDR3 DNA is TGTGCCAGCAGCTCCCCTGCCGGGGGGCGTGGTGAGCAGTTCTTC.